Sequencing of this TCR beta chain was carried out in a study of T cell responses to AZD1222 COVID-19 vaccine. Study summary: Second doses at about 4 or about 12 weeks were pooled. Study-level points and caveats: White British ancestry dominated among donors, who included more females, and clonal diversity was possibly underestimated. Baseline testing showed seropositivity in only a handful of AZD1222 recipients.

Of note for this clone: Its antigen remains unknown.

The protocol was immunoSEQ multiplex PCR, while the TCRdb copy is restricted to in-frame clones and leaves out a portion. The sample records around 150,000 clones, around 95% being singletons. The CDR3 runs 14 residues. Germline values: CDR1 MNHEY, CDR2 SVGAGI. V shed 6 bases, J shed 7 bases, and the junction held 8 bases outside the gene matches. The sequence derives from an adult in good health. V and J are TRBV6-5 and TRBJ1-2, with 10 bases identical to TRBD1. The source was peripheral blood, collected on day 0 of AZD1222 vaccination. The CDR3 coding sequence is TGTGCCAGCAGCTTGACAGGGGGCTATGCTGGCTACACCTTC. This encodes CASSLTGGYAGYTF.